The 7 T cell receptor beta chains in this list originate from one sample, sequenced in a study of T cells in Graves' hyperthyroidism and ophthalmopathy. TCR beta CDR3 sequences were amplified from RNA transcripts. HTBI primers were the set used in a first-round RT-PCR of the TCR CDR3. TCRdb redid the calling of the multiplex PCR reads with MiXCR, one entry per CDR3 protein. The data show about 840,000 distinct CDR3 sequences, over 35% seen once. Specimen: blood. These receptors were taken from a man aged 18 to 29 with Graves' hyperthyroidism.

This clonotype has ten or more counts. The rearrangement joins TRBV7-9 to TRBJ2-5; D gene uncertain. The V and J ends lost 0 bases and 4 bases respectively, with 9 bases between them. The V gene's germline CDR1 is SEHNR and CDR2 FQNEAQ (reference sequence). The CDR3 sequence is 14 residues long. The CDR3 DNA sequence: TGTGCCAGCAGCTTAGCGGAGCGTAGAGAGACCCAGTACTTC. It yields the protein CASSLAERRETQYF.

This clonotype appeared a few times. This rearrangement joins TRBV14 to TRBJ2-5; 7 bases align to TRBD2. The CDR3 length is 14 residues. In germline, CDR1 is SGHDN, CDR2 FVKESK. The trim removed 1 base at V and 11 bases at J, leaving 10 bases unmatched. The CDR3 DNA is TGTGCCAGCAGCCAAGGGGAGGGGCTGATAGAGCAGTACTTC. Amino acid sequence: CASSQGEGLIEQYF.

Only a few counts were recorded for this clonotype. The chain combines TRBV5-1 with TRBJ1-4; 7 bases align to TRBD1. The length of the CDR3 is 18 residues. V gave up 4 bases and J gave up 2 bases; unmatched junction bases: 14. Germline values: CDR1 SGHRS, CDR2 YFSETQ. The CDR3 here is CASSSGTASDLTNEKLFF. Written as DNA, the CDR3 is TGCGCCAGCAGCAGTGGGACAGCATCAGACCTGACTAATGAAAAACTGTTTTTT.

V gene TRBV12-3 or TRBV12-4 combines with J gene TRBJ1-4; 9 bases are shared with TRBD1. This CDR3 region has 14 residues. Trimming took 5 bases from V and 8 from J; bases not matched to a gene: 6. The CDR3 coding sequence is TGTGCCAGCAGTAGAGGCGGGACAGGGGAAAAACTGTTTTTT. It translates to CASSRGGTGEKLFF.

In this sample, this clonotype turned up once. V usage is TRBV5-4 and J usage is TRBJ2-7, with D uncertain. This CDR3 has 15 amino acids. Deletions cut 2 bases from V and 0 bases from J, with 12 bases between. In germline, CDR1 is SGHNT, CDR2 YYREEE (reference sequence). CDR3 protein: CASSFKDRPSYEQYF. Written as DNA, the CDR3 is TGTGCCAGCAGCTTTAAGGACCGTCCCTCCTACGAGCAGTACTTC.

The V call is TRBV10-3, the J call TRBJ1-5; 7 nucleotides match TRBD1. The CDR3 runs 14 residues. V lost 10 bases and J lost 8; bases outside the gene matches: 14. Per the germline V gene, CDR1 is ENHRY and CDR2 is SYGVKD. CDR3 coding DNA: TGTGCCAGCACCCGAACAGGGGTAAGGGAGCCCCAGCATTTT. Its translation: CASTRTGVREPQHF.

This clonotype was seen only a few times. The V and J genes are TRBV19 and TRBJ2-5; D might be TRBD1 (6 bases). This CDR3 comprises 14 residues. V lost 4 bases and J lost 5, with 14 bases in between. Germline V gene lookup returns CDR1 LNHDA and CDR2 SQIVND (reference sequence). CDR3 nucleotide sequence: TGTGCCAGTAGTAACTGGGGGCGCGGGGAGACCCAGTACTTC. Amino acids: CASSNWGRGETQYF.